The sequence of this T cell receptor (beta chain) was determined in a study of OX40 agonist ivuxolimab in advanced cancers. Study-level findings and limits: Specificity for antigen went undetermined in the expanded peripheral T cells. At 0.1 to 3.0 mg/kg, clonal expansion of CD4+ and CD8+ blood T cells had occurred by week 6. On average, CD8+ T cells showed a greater number of expanded clones than CD4+.

The CDR3 loop spans 15 amino acids. After removal of 0 bases from V and 7 bases from J, the junction contained 2 bases not matched to a gene. Germline loops: CDR1 KGHSH, CDR2 LQKENI. Sequencing was performed with immunoSEQ multiplex PCR; in TCRdb, only in-frame clones are kept and a portion is missing. The sample holds roughly 60,000 clones, 70% to 90% seen once. Regarding this clone: Its antigen is still unknown.

The specimen comprised CD4+ or CD8+ T cells sorted from blood, sampled in a trial of the OX40 agonist ivuxolimab. The clonotype was recovered from an adult with an advanced solid tumor such as melanoma, head and neck, liver or kidney cancer. The chain links TRBV18 to TRBJ2-1; TRBD2 agrees at 11 bases. CDR3 region: CASSPPSGRENEQFF. The CDR3 region has the DNA TGTGCCAGCTCACCACCTAGCGGGAGGGAAAATGAGCAGTTCTTC.